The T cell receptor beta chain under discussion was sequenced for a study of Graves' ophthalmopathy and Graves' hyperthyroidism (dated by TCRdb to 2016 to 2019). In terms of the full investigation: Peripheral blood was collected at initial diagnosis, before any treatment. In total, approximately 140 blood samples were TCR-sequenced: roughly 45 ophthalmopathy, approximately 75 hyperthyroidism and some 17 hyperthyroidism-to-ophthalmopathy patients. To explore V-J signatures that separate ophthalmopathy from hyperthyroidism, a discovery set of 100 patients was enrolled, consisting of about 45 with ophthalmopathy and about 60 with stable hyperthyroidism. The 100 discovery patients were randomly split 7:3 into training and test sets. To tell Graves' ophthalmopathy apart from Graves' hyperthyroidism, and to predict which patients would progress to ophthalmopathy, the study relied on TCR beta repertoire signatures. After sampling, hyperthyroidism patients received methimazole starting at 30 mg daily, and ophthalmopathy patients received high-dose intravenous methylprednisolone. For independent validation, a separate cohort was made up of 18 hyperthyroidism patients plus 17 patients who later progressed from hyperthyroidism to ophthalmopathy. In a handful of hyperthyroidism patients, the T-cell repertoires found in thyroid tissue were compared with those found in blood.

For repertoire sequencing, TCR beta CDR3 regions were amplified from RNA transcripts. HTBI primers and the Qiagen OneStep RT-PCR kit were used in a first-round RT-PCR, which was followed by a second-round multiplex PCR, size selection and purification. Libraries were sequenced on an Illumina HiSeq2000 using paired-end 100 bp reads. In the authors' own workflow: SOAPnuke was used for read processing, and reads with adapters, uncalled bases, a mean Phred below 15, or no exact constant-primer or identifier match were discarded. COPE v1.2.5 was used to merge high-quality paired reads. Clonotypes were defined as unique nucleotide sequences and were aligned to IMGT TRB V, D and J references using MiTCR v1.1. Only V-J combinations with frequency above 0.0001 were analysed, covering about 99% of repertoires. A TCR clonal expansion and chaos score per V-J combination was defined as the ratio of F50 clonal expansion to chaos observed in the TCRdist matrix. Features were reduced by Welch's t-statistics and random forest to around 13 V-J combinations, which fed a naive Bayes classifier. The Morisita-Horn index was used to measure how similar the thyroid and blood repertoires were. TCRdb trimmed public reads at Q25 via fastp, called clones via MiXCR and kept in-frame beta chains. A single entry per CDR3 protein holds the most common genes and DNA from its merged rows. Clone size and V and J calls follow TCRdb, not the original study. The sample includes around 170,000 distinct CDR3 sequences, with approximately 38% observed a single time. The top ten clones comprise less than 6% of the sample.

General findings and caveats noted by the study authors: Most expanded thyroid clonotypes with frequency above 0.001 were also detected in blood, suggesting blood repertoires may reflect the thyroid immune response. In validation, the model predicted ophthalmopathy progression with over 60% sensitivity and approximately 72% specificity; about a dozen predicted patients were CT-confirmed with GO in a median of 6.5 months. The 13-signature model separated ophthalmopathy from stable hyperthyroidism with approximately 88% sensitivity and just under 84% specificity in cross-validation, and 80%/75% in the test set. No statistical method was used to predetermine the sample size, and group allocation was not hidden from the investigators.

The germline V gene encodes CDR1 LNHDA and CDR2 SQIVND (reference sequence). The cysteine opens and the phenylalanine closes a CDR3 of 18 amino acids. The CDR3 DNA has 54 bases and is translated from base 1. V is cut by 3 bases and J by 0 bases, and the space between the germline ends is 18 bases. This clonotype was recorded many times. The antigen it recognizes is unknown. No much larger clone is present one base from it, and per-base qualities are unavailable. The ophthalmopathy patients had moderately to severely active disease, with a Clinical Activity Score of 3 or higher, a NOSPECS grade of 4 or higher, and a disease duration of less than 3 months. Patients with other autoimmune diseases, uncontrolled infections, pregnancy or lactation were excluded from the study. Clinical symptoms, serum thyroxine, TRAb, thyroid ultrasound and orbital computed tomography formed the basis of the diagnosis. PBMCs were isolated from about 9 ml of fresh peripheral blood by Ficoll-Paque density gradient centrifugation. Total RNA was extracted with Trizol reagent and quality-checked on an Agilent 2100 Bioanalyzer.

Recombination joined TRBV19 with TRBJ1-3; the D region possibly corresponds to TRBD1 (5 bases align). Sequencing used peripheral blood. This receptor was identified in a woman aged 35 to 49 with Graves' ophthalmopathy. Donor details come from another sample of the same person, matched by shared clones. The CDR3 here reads CASSMGPGYSSSGNTIYF. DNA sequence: TGTGCCAGTAGTATGGGGCCTGGATACTCAAGCTCTGGAAACACCATATATTTT.